The clone carrying this T cell receptor (beta chain) was seen a handful of times. Its antigen remains unidentified. The CDR3 is 13 residues long. The V gene's germline CDR1 is SQVTM and CDR2 ANQGSEA. Trimming cost V 1 base and J 2 bases, with 9 bases left between them. The data were taken from a study of early T cells in non-severe SARS-CoV-2 infection. Study-wide points: The study's VDJdb matching favored anti-spike CD8 responses and missed private and CD4 specificities.

TCRdb ran MiXCR on the 5' RACE reads and lists one entry per CDR3 protein. The repertoire has 110,000 or so distinct CDR3 sequences, about 12% of them found once; the top ten carry around 3.1%. The chain uses TRBV29-1 and TRBJ2-7, with a tentative D call TRBD1 (5 bases). Sequenced: whole blood. This clonotype originated in an adult who was a healthcare worker with PCR-confirmed SARS-CoV-2 infection or an uninfected control (not recorded which). CDR3 DNA sequence: TGCAGCGTTGAAGTTGGCAGGGCCTACGAGCAGTACTTC. Protein product: CSVEVGRAYEQYF.